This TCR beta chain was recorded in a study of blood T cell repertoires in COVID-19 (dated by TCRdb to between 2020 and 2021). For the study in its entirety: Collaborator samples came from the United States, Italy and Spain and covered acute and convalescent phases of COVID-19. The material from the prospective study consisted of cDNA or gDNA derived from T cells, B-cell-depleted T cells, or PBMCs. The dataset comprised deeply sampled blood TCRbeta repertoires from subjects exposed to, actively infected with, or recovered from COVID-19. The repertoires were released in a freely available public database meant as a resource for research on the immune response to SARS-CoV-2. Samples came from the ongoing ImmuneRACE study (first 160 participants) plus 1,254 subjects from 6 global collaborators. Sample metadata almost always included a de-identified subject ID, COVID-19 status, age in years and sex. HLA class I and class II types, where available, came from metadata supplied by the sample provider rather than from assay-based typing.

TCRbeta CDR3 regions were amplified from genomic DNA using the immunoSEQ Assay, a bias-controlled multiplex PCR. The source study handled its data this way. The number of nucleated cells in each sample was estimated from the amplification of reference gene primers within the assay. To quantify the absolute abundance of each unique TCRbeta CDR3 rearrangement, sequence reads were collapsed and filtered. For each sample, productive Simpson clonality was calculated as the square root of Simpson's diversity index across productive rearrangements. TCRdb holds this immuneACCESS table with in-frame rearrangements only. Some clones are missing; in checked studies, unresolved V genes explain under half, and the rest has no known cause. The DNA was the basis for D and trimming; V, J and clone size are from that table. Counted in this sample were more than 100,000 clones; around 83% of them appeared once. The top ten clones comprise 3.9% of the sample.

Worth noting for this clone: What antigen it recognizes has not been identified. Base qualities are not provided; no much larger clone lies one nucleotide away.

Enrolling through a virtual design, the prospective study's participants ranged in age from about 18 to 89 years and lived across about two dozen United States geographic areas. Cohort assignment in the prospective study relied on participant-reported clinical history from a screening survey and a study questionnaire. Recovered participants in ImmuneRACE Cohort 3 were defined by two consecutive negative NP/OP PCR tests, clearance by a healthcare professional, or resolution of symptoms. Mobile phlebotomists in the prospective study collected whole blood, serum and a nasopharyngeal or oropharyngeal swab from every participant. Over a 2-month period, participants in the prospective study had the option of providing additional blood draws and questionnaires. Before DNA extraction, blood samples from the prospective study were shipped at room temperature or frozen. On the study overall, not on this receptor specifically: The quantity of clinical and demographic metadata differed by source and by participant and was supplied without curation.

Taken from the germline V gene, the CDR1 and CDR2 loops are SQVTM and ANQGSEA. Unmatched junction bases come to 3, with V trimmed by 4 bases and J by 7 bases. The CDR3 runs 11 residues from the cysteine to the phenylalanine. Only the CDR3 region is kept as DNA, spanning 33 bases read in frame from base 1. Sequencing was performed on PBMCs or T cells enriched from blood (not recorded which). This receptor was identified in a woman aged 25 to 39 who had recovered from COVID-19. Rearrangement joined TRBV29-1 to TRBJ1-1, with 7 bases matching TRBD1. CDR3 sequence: CSVVRDSEAFF. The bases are TGCAGCGTTGTGCGGGACAGTGAAGCTTTCTTT.